The 32 T cell receptor beta chains reported below all come from one sample, sequenced in a study of OX40 agonist ivuxolimab in advanced cancers. Sequencing was performed with immunoSEQ multiplex PCR; in TCRdb, only in-frame clones are kept and a portion is missing. This sample has 20,000 to 25,000 clones, with about 80% found just once. The sequencing here drew on CD4+ or CD8+ T cells sorted from blood, taken in a trial of the OX40 agonist ivuxolimab. The receptors come from an adult with an advanced solid tumor such as melanoma, head and neck, liver or kidney cancer.

V is TRBV6-5 and J is TRBJ1-2; the D gene is possibly TRBD1 (5 bases). This CDR3 has 13 amino acids. V was pared by 6 bases and J by 1 base, with 9 bases between. The germline V gene has CDR1 MNHEY and CDR2 SVGAGI. The CDR3 coding sequence is TGTGCCAGCAGCCCAGGGTTTAACTATGGCTACACCTTC. Translated, it gives CASSPGFNYGYTF.

This clone was seen many times. Other DNA sequences within the sample encode an identical CDR3. The rearrangement uses TRBV5-1 and TRBJ2-1, with TRBD2 identical over 9 bases. The CDR3 runs to 14 residues. J gave up 3 bases and V 3 bases, and 1 base lay outside the gene matches. Germline CDR1 reads SGHRS; CDR2 reads YFSETQ. The CDR3, as DNA: TGCGCCAGCAGCTCAGCGGGAGGCTACAATGAGCAGTTCTTC. It is translated as CASSSAGGYNEQFF.

By proportion, this clone is medium-sized. The V and J genes are TRBV29-1 and TRBJ2-2; TRBD2 might be the D (6 bases). This CDR3 has 13 amino acids. The V end lost 6 bases, the J end lost 6 bases, and 14 bases lay between the germline ends. Germline CDR1 and CDR2: SQVTM and ANQGSEA. CDR3 protein: CSVRLGASGELFF. As DNA, the CDR3 is TGCAGCGTAAGACTAGGGGCGTCCGGGGAGCTGTTTTTT.

The CDR3 region has the DNA TGCGCCAGCAGCTCAGGGACTAGCGGGAGGTCCACCACAGATACGCAGTATTTT. Its translation is CASSSGTSGRSTTDTQYF. The gene calls are TRBV5-1 and TRBJ2-3, with 15 nucleotides matching TRBD2. J was trimmed by 2 bases and V by 3 bases; bases with no gene match: 7. Germline-derived CDR1 and CDR2 are SGHRS and YFSETQ. CDR3 size: 18 residues. The whole variable domain, remainder taken from reference TRBV5-1 and TRBJ2-3, is KAGVTQTPRYLIKTRGQQVTLSCSPISGHRSVSWYQQTPGQGLQFLFEYFSETQRNKGNFPGRFSGRQFSNSRSEMNVSTLELGDSALYLCASSSGTSGRSTTDTQYFGPGTRLTVL.

This clone has a handful of counts. This may arise from a read error, as a much more abundant clone is one base away. This same CDR3 is encoded by further DNA sequences in the sample. V and J are TRBV5-1 and TRBJ1-1, with 8 nucleotides matching TRBD1. This CDR3 has 14 amino acids. Losses at the gene ends were 0 bases for V and 3 bases for J; bases not matched to a gene: 1. The V gene's germline CDR1 is SGHRS and CDR2 YFSETQ. DNA for the CDR3: TGCGCCAGCAGCTTGGCAGGGGGCTACACTGAAGCTTTCTTT. Protein product: CASSLAGGYTEAFF.

J is TRBJ2-7 and V is TRBV6-5, with D possibly TRBD1 on 5 matching bases. The CDR3 runs 15 residues. The germline V and J ends were trimmed by 6 bases and 6 bases, with 21 bases remaining between them. CDR1 and CDR2 from the germline V gene are MNHEY and SVGAGI. The CDR3 sequence: CASSPTPTDSGEQYF. CDR3 in DNA: TGTGCCAGCAGCCCCACTCCGACAGATTCTGGCGAGCAGTACTTC.

The rearrangement uses TRBV5-1 and TRBJ2-5; 14 bases agree with TRBD2. The CDR3 totals 16 residues. Germline V lookup: CDR1 SGHRS, CDR2 YFSETQ. The V segment lost 4 bases and the J segment 2 bases; nucleotides outside the gene matches: 4. This chain's CDR3 is CASSDGTSGGQETQYF. The CDR3 DNA sequence: TGCGCCAGCAGCGACGGGACTAGCGGGGGACAAGAGACCCAGTACTTC. Full variable domain (missing parts from reference TRBV5-1 and TRBJ2-5): KAGVTQTPRYLIKTRGQQVTLSCSPISGHRSVSWYQQTPGQGLQFLFEYFSETQRNKGNFPGRFSGRQFSNSRSEMNVSTLELGDSALYLCASSDGTSGGQETQYFGPGTRLLVL.

V gene TRBV19 combines with J gene TRBJ1-1; D gene uncertain. The germline V and J ends were trimmed by 3 bases and 0 bases, with 2 bases remaining between them. In germline, CDR1 is LNHDA, CDR2 SQIVND (reference sequence). This CDR3 has 12 amino acids. CDR3 DNA sequence: TGTGCCAGTAGTATGCTGAACACTGAAGCTTTCTTT. It yields the protein CASSMLNTEAFF.

This clone has only a few counts. V usage is TRBV7-3 and J usage is TRBJ1-1, with 10 positions matching TRBD1. With V trimmed by 5 bases and J by 3 bases, 6 bases remained unmatched. Germline loops: CDR1 SGHTA, CDR2 FQGTGA. The CDR3 is made up of 15 amino acids. The CDR3 DNA is TGTGCCAGCAGCCCAGACAGGGGGCGCGACACTGAAGCTTTCTTT. Translating gives CASSPDRGRDTEAFF.

This clone was observed a handful of times. CDR3 region: CASSDGTGTHEQYF. CDR3 bases: TGTGCCAGCAGCGACGGGACTGGAACCCACGAGCAGTACTTC. The chain uses TRBV16 and TRBJ2-7, with a weak D call TRBD2 (6 bases). The CDR3 extends over 14 amino acids. Germline values: CDR1 KGHSY, CDR2 FQNENV. Trimming cost V 5 bases and J 5 bases, with 16 bases left between them.

This chain links TRBV5-4 with TRBJ1-3, with unresolved D. With 5 bases removed from V and 0 bases from J, the gap between germline ends came to 9 bases. CDR3 length: 14 residues. Germline V gene data show CDR1 as SGHNT and CDR2 as YYREEE (reference sequence). The CDR3 DNA sequence: TGTGCCAGCAGTAGCGGGATCTCTGGAAACACCATATATTTT. It codes for CASSSGISGNTIYF.

The chain joins TRBV10-3 to TRBJ1-2; TRBD1 agrees at 11 bases. V gave up 2 bases and J gave up 5 bases; unmatched junction bases: 4. Germline V gene sequence: CDR1 ENHRY, CDR2 SYGVKD. The CDR3 is 15 amino acids. The CDR3 nucleotides are TGTGCCATCAGTGAGCCGGACAGGGGGCCGTATGGCTACACCTTC. It encodes CAISEPDRGPYGYTF.

Only a few counts were recorded for this clone. The V gene is TRBV6-5, the J gene TRBJ2-5, with 8 bases matching TRBD2. This CDR3 has 15 amino acids. CDR1 and CDR2 (germline): MNHEY, SVGAGI. The V and J ends lost 5 bases and 7 bases, in that order; junction bases with no gene match: 12. The CDR3 sequence is CASSPRAGAGGTQYF. The CDR3 DNA sequence: TGTGCCAGCAGTCCAAGAGCGGGCGCGGGGGGGACCCAGTACTTC.

The rearrangement joins TRBV7-6 to TRBJ2-2, with 11 bases identical to TRBD2. V shed 2 bases and J 5 bases; nucleotides not matched to a gene: 4. CDR3 length: 16 residues. Germline-derived CDR1 and CDR2 are SGHVS and FNYEAQ. This CDR3 reads CASSLRLAGGTGELFF. For the CDR3, the DNA is TGTGCCAGCAGCTTAAGGCTAGCGGGAGGAACCGGGGAGCTGTTTTTT.

The chain links TRBV2 to TRBJ2-1; weak D call: TRBD2 (5 bases). This CDR3 is 15 amino acids long. Germline CDR1 is SNHLY and CDR2 is FYNNEI. The ends were cut back, 8 bases at V and 4 bases at J, with 18 bases in the middle. CDR3 protein: CASGERTGGYNEQFF. CDR3 nucleotides: TGTGCCAGCGGGGAAAGGACGGGCGGGTACAATGAGCAGTTCTTC.

The chain uses TRBV5-6 and TRBJ2-5, with 14 bases fitting TRBD2. Germline V CDR1 and CDR2: SGHDT, YYEEEE. After removal of 4 bases from V and 0 bases from J, the junction contained 11 bases not matched to a gene. CDR3 size: 19 residues. CDR3 nucleotides: TGTGCCAGCAGCCCGGGGACTAGCGGGAGAGAATTGTACCAAGAGACCCAGTACTTC. Protein: CASSPGTSGRELYQETQYF. The entire variable domain, with the rest obtained from reference TRBV5-6 and TRBJ2-5, is as follows: DAGVTQSPTHLIKTRGQQVTLRCSPKSGHDTVSWYQQALGQGPQFIFQYYEEEERQRGNFPDRFSGHQFPNYSSELNVNALLLGDSALYLCASSPGTSGRELYQETQYFGPGTRLLVL.

The CDR3 nucleotides read TGTGCCAGCAGCTTAACGCGGGAGGCAGATACGCAGTATTTT. It specifies CASSLTREADTQYF. V gene TRBV7-9 combines with J gene TRBJ2-3; TRBD2 aligns across 8 bases. In germline, CDR1 is SEHNR, CDR2 FQNEAQ (reference sequence). The CDR3 has 14 amino acids. Trimming cost V 2 bases and J 4 bases; bases outside gene matches: 2.

This clone is labeled medium-sized. V usage is TRBV28 and J usage is TRBJ2-1; no firm D call. Trimming took 1 base from V and 0 from J, leaving 7 bases between them. The CDR3 has 15 amino acids. From germline, CDR1 is MDHEN and CDR2 SYDVKM. CDR3 nucleotides: TGTGCCAGCAGTTTATCCATCAGCTCCTACAATGAGCAGTTCTTC. It is translated as CASSLSISSYNEQFF.

The chain links TRBV9 to TRBJ1-1; 8 bases match TRBD1. The length of the CDR3 is 14 residues. Germline-derived CDR1 and CDR2 are SGDLS and YYNGEE. V trimming: 3 bases; J trimming: 1 base; junction bases outside the gene matches: 2. The CDR3, as DNA: TGTGCCAGCAGCGCCGGACAGGGGAACACTGAAGCTTTCTTT. This encodes CASSAGQGNTEAFF. The entire variable domain, with the rest obtained from reference TRBV9 and TRBJ1-1, is as follows: DSGVTQTPKHLITATGQRVTLRCSPRSGDLSVYWYQQSLDQGLQFLIQYYNGEERAKGNILERFSAQQFPDLHSELNLSSLELGDSALYFCASSAGQGNTEAFFGQGTRLTVV.

The V gene is TRBV4-2, the J gene TRBJ2-2; 10 bases match TRBD2. CDR3 length: 18 residues. Trimming at V came to 3 bases and at J to 5 bases, leaving 12 bases not matched to a gene. The germline gives CDR1 LGHNA, CDR2 YNFKEQ. CDR3 loop: CASSQRELAGQTTGELFF. The CDR3 DNA is TGTGCCAGCAGCCAGAGAGAACTAGCGGGACAAACGACCGGGGAGCTGTTTTTT.

The chain carries TRBV5-6 and TRBJ1-2; 7 bases are a match to TRBD1. Losses at the gene ends were 0 bases for V and 8 bases for J; bases not matched to a gene: 13. Germline CDR1 and CDR2: SGHDT and YYEEEE. The CDR3 contains 16 residues. The CDR3 DNA is TGTGCCAGCAGCTTGGAAGGGGGCAGTTACCTAAGGGGCTACACCTTC. Its protein product is CASSLEGGSYLRGYTF.

The chain has TRBV27 and TRBJ2-3, with D tentatively TRBD1 (5 bases). The CDR3 extends over 14 amino acids. Germline CDR1 reads MNHEY; CDR2 reads SMNVEV (reference sequence). V lost 2 bases and J 2 bases, leaving 8 bases between the germline ends. The CDR3: CASSLIQDTDTQYF. In DNA form, the CDR3 reads TGTGCCAGCAGTTTAATACAGGACACAGATACGCAGTATTTT.

This clone was seen more than once but under ten times. The chain combines TRBV10-3 with TRBJ2-3; 11 bases map to TRBD2. Per the germline V gene, CDR1 is ENHRY and CDR2 is SYGVKD. V was clipped by 10 bases and J by 2 bases; unmatched bases: 5. The CDR3 has 14 amino acids. The CDR3 DNA reads TGTGCCACCGGGACTAGCGGCCCCACAGATACGCAGTATTTT. This translates into CATGTSGPTDTQYF.

This chain links TRBV14 with TRBJ2-3, with D unclear. V lost 0 bases and J 0 bases, leaving 7 bases between the germline ends. Germline CDR1 SGHDN, CDR2 FVKESK. CDR3 length: 15 amino acids. For the CDR3, the DNA is TGTGCCAGCAGCCAAGAATTGAGTAGCACAGATACGCAGTATTTT. Protein product: CASSQELSSTDTQYF.

This clone was recorded once. The chain combines TRBV10-2 with TRBJ2-1; possibly TRBD1 or TRBD2 for D (5 bases each). The ends were cut back, 8 bases at V and 3 bases at J, with 14 bases in the middle. CDR3 size: 14 residues. Per germline, CDR1 WSHSY and CDR2 SAAADI. DNA for the CDR3: TGCGCCAGCGCTACGGGACGCATCTACAATGAGCAGTTCTTC. As protein: CASATGRIYNEQFF.

This clone ranks as medium-sized. V is TRBV2 and J is TRBJ2-5, with D possibly being TRBD1 (6 bases). The V and J ends lost 3 bases and 4 bases respectively, with 18 bases between them. Per germline, CDR1 SNHLY and CDR2 FYNNEI. CDR3 length equals 16 residues. CDR3 DNA: TGTGCCAGCAGTGAGGGCCCGACAGGAATTCTAGAGACCCAGTACTTC. It encodes CASSEGPTGILETQYF.

The chain is built from TRBV4-2 and TRBJ2-1; D gene unclear. Trimming left V 0 bases short and J 0 bases short, with 6 bases between. The germline V gene encodes CDR1 LGHNA and CDR2 YNFKEQ. This CDR3 has 15 amino acids. CDR3 region: CASSQDSSSYNEQFF. DNA of the CDR3: TGTGCCAGCAGCCAAGACAGCAGCTCCTACAATGAGCAGTTCTTC.

This clone has just one count. The chain is built from TRBV30 and TRBJ1-5; possibly TRBD1 for D (5 bases). The V and J ends lost 1 base and 7 bases respectively, with 11 bases between them. The CDR3 consists of 13 residues. Germline V CDR1 and CDR2: GTSNPN, SVGIG (reference sequence). CDR3 region: CAWSEGILQPQHF. CDR3 coding DNA: TGTGCCTGGAGTGAGGGGATTCTGCAGCCCCAGCATTTT.

The chain is built from TRBV6-5 and TRBJ2-1; D might be TRBD1 (6 bases). Germline loops: CDR1 MNHEY, CDR2 SVGAGI. Between the trimmed V and J ends, which lost 2 bases and 8 bases, there was a span of 13 bases. The CDR3 has 14 amino acids. CDR3 nucleotides: TGTGCCAGCAGTTACGGGGGCCCTCCCGATGAGCAGTTCTTC. It codes for CASSYGGPPDEQFF.

This clone was observed a few times. The chain has TRBV7-9 and TRBJ2-1; TRBD2 aligns across 9 bases. The V gene end was trimmed by 5 bases and the J gene end by 6 bases; junction bases not matched to a gene: 8. CDR3 length: 15 amino acids. Germline CDR1 is SEHNR and CDR2 is FQNEAQ (reference sequence). The CDR3 spells CASSMREGRPNEQFF. In DNA, the CDR3 is TGTGCCAGCAGCATGCGGGAGGGCCGGCCCAATGAGCAGTTCTTC.

This clone has a single count. The J gene is TRBJ2-1, the V gene TRBV15, with D tentatively TRBD2 (5 bases). The CDR3 loop spans 12 amino acids. CDR1 and CDR2 (germline): LNHNV, YYDKDF (reference sequence). V lost 5 bases to trimming and J lost 4 bases, with 6 bases between them. The CDR3 nucleotides are TGTGCCACCAGCCCGGGATACAATGAGCAGTTCTTC. It codes for CATSPGYNEQFF.

The CDR3 DNA reads TGCGCCAGCAACAGGGGGAAGGGGCGAGAGCAGTACTTC. Translation gives CASNRGKGREQYF. The J gene is TRBJ2-7, the V gene TRBV5-1; 8 nucleotides align to TRBD1. Trimming cost V 6 bases and J 7 bases; bases outside gene matches: 9. The CDR3 is 13 residues long. From germline, CDR1 is SGHRS and CDR2 YFSETQ. The whole variable domain, filled in from reference TRBV5-1 and TRBJ2-7, reads KAGVTQTPRYLIKTRGQQVTLSCSPISGHRSVSWYQQTPGQGLQFLFEYFSETQRNKGNFPGRFSGRQFSNSRSEMNVSTLELGDSALYLCASNRGKGREQYFGPGTRLTVT.